Each of the 6 T cell receptor beta chains below was sequenced from the same sample in a study of blood T cells in healthy people across ages. The authors ran a second PCR of 7 to 11 cycles using a sample-barcoded 5' primer and a J-beta primer mix. TCRdb passed the 5' RACE reads through MiXCR, listing each CDR3 protein once. The sample records some 790,000 distinct CDR3 sequences, 25% to 30% being singletons. The sample taken for sequencing was blood. The receptor source for this set is a woman of 80 years or more in good health.

Only a few counts were recorded for this clonotype. The chain uses TRBV6-1 and TRBJ1-5; a weak D match, TRBD1 (6 bases). Germline loops: CDR1 MNHNS, CDR2 SASEGT. V lost 2 bases, J lost 2 bases, and 16 bases lay in between. The CDR3 covers 17 residues. The CDR3 DNA reads as TGTGCCAGCAGTGAAAACGGGGGGGGGCGCGGCAATCAGCCCCAGCATTTT. It is translated as CASSENGGGRGNQPQHF.

The genes are TRBV5-4 and TRBJ2-5; unclear D gene. The CDR3 is 14 amino acids. V was clipped by 0 bases and J by 4 bases, with 10 bases between them. CDR1 and CDR2 (germline): SGHNT, YYREEE (reference sequence). CDR3 residues: CASSLGYGAETQYF. CDR3 in DNA: TGTGCCAGCAGCTTGGGGTATGGTGCAGAGACCCAGTACTTC.

On this clonotype itself: This clone may be a read error of a much larger clone one base away. The chain combines TRBV7-2 with TRBJ1-5; D gene ambiguous. This CDR3 spans 14 amino acids. In germline, CDR1 is SGHTA, CDR2 FQGNSA. The V and J ends lost 3 bases and 4 bases respectively, with 10 bases between them. The CDR3, as DNA: TGTACCAGCAGCTTTAGAGGGTTTAATCAGCCCCAGCATTTT. Amino acids: CTSSFRGFNQPQHF. Complete variable domain (other parts from reference TRBV7-2 and TRBJ1-5): GAGVSQSPSNKVTEKGKDVELRCDPISGHTALYWYRQSLGQGLEFLIYFQGNSAPDKSGLPSDRFSAERTGGSVSTLTIQRTQQEDSAVYLCTSSFRGFNQPQHFGDGTRLSIL.

This chain joins TRBV20-1 and TRBJ1-4; TRBD1 agrees at 8 bases. V shed 3 bases, J shed 3 bases, and the junction held 6 bases outside the gene matches. The CDR3 has 15 amino acids. Germline lookup yields CDR1 DFQATT and CDR2 SNEGSKA (reference sequence). The CDR3 DNA is TGCAGTGCTAGTAAATCAGGGGGCCCTAATGAAAAACTGTTTTTT. As protein: CSASKSGGPNEKLFF.

The chain carries TRBV3-1 and TRBJ1-1; D perhaps matches TRBD1 (5 bases). V was cut by 2 bases and J by 11 bases, with 9 bases left in between. The CDR3 has 11 amino acids. Looked up from germline, CDR1 is LGHDT and CDR2 is YNNKEL (reference sequence). The CDR3 coding sequence is TGTGCCAGCAGCCAAAGGGGAGGGGCTTTCTTT. It codes for CASSQRGGAFF.

The CDR3 sequence: CASRYPGSGRGGETQYF. The DNA for the CDR3 is TGTGCCAGCAGGTACCCTGGGTCTGGCCGAGGCGGGGAGACCCAGTACTTC. This chain uses TRBV6-5 with TRBJ2-5; perhaps TRBD2 as D (5 bases). Germline lookup yields CDR1 MNHEY and CDR2 SVGAGI. The CDR3 spans 17 residues. The V and J ends lost 6 bases and 5 bases respectively, with 25 bases between them.